This is a list of T cell receptor beta chains from one sample in a study of cytomegalovirus exposure and HLA in healthy donors. Sequencing was performed with immunoSEQ multiplex PCR; in TCRdb, only in-frame clones are kept and a portion is missing. The sample shows about 210,000 clones, 82% of them seen only once. Sample: PBMCs. All receptors come from a man aged 40-49 years in good health and CMV-seropositive. The CDR3 runs from the conserved cysteine through the conserved F or W. D genes are given only for firm matches. The size of a clone is reported for some rows only, either as once, few or many, or as a class for expanded clones.

NA	TRBV6-5	TRBD1	TRBJ1-2	TGTGCCAGCAGTTACTCCAGGCAGGGGGCTGACTATGGCTACACCTTC	CASSYSRQGADYGYTF
NA	TRBV7-3	NA	TRBJ2-4	TGTGCCAGCAGCTCTGGTGGAGCTAGCGCCCAGGGCATTCAGTACTTC	CASSSGGASAQGIQYF
NA	TRBV7-6	TRBD2	TRBJ2-2	TGTGCCAGCAGCTTACCGACAGCGGGAGGGCCCGAGGACACCGGGGAGCTGTTTTTT	CASSLPTAGGPEDTGELFF
few	TRBV10-1	NA	TRBJ1-1	TGCGCCAGTTCGAGAGAATCCGGGACTGAAGCTTTCTTT	CASSRESGTEAFF
NA	TRBV5-6	TRBD2	TRBJ2-1	TGTGCCAGCAGCTTCGGGAGGCCCTACAATGAGCAGTTCTTC	CASSFGRPYNEQFF
NA	TRBV7-9	TRBD2	TRBJ2-3	TGTGCCAGCTCCCCGGGGGGCGGGAGGGTCGAAGATACGCAGTATTTT	CASSPGGGRVEDTQYF
NA	TRBV5-6	NA	TRBJ2-6	TGTGCCAGCAGCTCACAGGGTGGGGCCAACGTCCTGACTTTC	CASSSQGGANVLTF
few	TRBV5-1	NA	TRBJ2-2	TGCGCCAGCAGCTTGGGACTAGAAAGAGCGAGTTCCGGGGAGCTGTTTTTT	CASSLGLERASSGELFF
few	TRBV30	NA	TRBJ2-3	TGTGCCTGGAGTCTAGGGGGGGCAGATACGCAGTATTTT	CAWSLGGADTQYF
NA	TRBV6-5	TRBD1	TRBJ2-2	TGTGCCAGCGTCAGGGGGCCGAACACCGGGGAGCTGTTTTTT	CASVRGPNTGELFF
NA	TRBV2	NA	TRBJ2-1	TGTGCCAGCATTAACCCAGGTAATGAGCAGTTCTTC	CASINPGNEQFF
NA	TRBV14	TRBD1	TRBJ1-2	TGTGCCAGCAGCGTTGCCGGGACAGGGATGAGTGGCTACACCTTC	CASSVAGTGMSGYTF
NA	TRBV7-3	TRBD2	TRBJ2-3	TGTGCCAGCAGCTTAAGGGGAGTCGGCGGGAGCGCAGATACGCAGTATTTT	CASSLRGVGGSADTQYF
few	TRBV4-2	TRBD1	TRBJ2-1	TGTGCCAGCAGCCAAGAGACTACAGGGGTGCCCTACGAGCAGTTCTTC	CASSQETTGVPYEQFF
NA	TRBV5-4	TRBD2	TRBJ2-1	TGTGCCAGCAGCTTGGAGGCTAGCGGGCTTCTCGGAGGCAATGAGCAGTTCTTC	CASSLEASGLLGGNEQFF
NA	TRBV7-3	NA	TRBJ1-2	TGTGCCAGCAGCTTCAAAGGGGGAAATGGCTACACCTTC	CASSFKGGNGYTF
NA	TRBV5-1	NA	TRBJ1-2	TGCGCCAGCAGCTCGGGGGGGGGCGACTATGGCTACACCTTC	CASSSGGGDYGYTF
NA	TRBV5-1	NA	TRBJ1-5	TGCGCCAGCAGCCCGAACCCACAGGGTACACGCAATCAGCCCCAGCATTTT	CASSPNPQGTRNQPQHF
NA	TRBV27	NA	TRBJ2-2	TGTGCCAGCAGTTTGAGGGCAGGGAACACCGGGGAGCTGTTTTTT	CASSLRAGNTGELFF
NA	TRBV7-9	TRBD1	TRBJ1-6	TGTGCCAGCAGCTCCGGACAGGGGTTTTACAATTCACCCCTCCACTTT	CASSSGQGFYNSPLHF
few	TRBV6-6	TRBD2	TRBJ2-7	TGTGCCAGCAGTTACTCGGGGCGGGAGGAGTACGAGCAGTACTTC	CASSYSGREEYEQYF
NA	TRBV5-1	TRBD1	TRBJ2-7	TGCGCCAGCAGCTTAACGGGACAGCAGGCCTACGAGCAGTACTTC	CASSLTGQQAYEQYF
NA	TRBV25-1	NA	TRBJ1-5	TGTGCCAGCAGTGTGGGGCCAAATCAGCCCCAGCATTTT	CASSVGPNQPQHF
NA	TRBV6-5	TRBD1	TRBJ1-2	TGTGCCAGCAGTTATACCAGGACAGGGACTAACTATGGCTACACCTTC	CASSYTRTGTNYGYTF
NA	TRBV11-2	TRBD2	TRBJ2-5	TGTGCCAGCAGCTTTAGCCGACTAGCGGGAGCAGAGACCCAGTACTTC	CASSFSRLAGAETQYF
once	TRBV7-9	NA	TRBJ1-3	TGTGCCAGCAGCTTAGAACAGGGCTCTGGAAACACCATATATTTT	CASSLEQGSGNTIYF
once	TRBV9	NA	TRBJ2-7	TGTGCCAGCAGCGCGATGGCAGACTCCTCCTACGAGCAGTACTTC	CASSAMADSSYEQYF
NA	TRBV2	NA	TRBJ2-7	TGTGCCAGCTCCAGAAGGGGCGAATCTAGGAGGGCCTTCTACGAGCAGTACTTC	CASSRRGESRRAFYEQYF
NA	TRBV5-1	NA	TRBJ2-3	TGCGCCAGCAGCCCAGGGGGCACAGATACGCAGTATTTT	CASSPGGTDTQYF
NA	TRBV6-6	TRBD1	TRBJ2-7	TGTGCCAGCAGCTCCCCCGGGACAGGGGGCTTCGAGCAGTACTTC	CASSSPGTGGFEQYF
few	TRBV29-1	NA	TRBJ2-1	TGCAGCGTTTTTGGTGGGAGCTCCTACAATGAGCAGTTCTTC	CSVFGGSSYNEQFF
once	TRBV9	TRBD1	TRBJ1-4	TGTGCCAGCAGCGTAGACCCAGGGGGCAGTGAAAAACTGTTTTTT	CASSVDPGGSEKLFF
few	TRBV28	TRBD2	TRBJ2-3	TGTGCCAGCAGTTTGGGTGGGGCGGGAGGCACAGATACGCAGTATTTT	CASSLGGAGGTDTQYF
NA	TRBV5-1	NA	TRBJ2-1	TGCGCCAGCAGCTTGGCCGGGAGCGTGGTGGGGTTCTTC	CASSLAGSVVGFF
once	TRBV7-3	NA	TRBJ2-5	TGTGCCAGCAGCTTACTAGCAGCCTCACAAGAGACCCAGTACTTC	CASSLLAASQETQYF
NA	TRBV7-8	TRBD1	TRBJ1-5	TGTGCCAGCAGCCTGACAGGGGGTGGCAATCAGCCCCAGCATTTT	CASSLTGGGNQPQHF
NA	TRBV27	NA	TRBJ1-1	TGTGCCACCCGGACCGACAGGATGAACACTGAAGCTTTCTTT	CATRTDRMNTEAFF
NA	TRBV9	TRBD1	TRBJ2-1	TGTGCCAGCAGCATCCGGGACAGGGGTTACAATGAGCAGTTCTTC	CASSIRDRGYNEQFF
NA	TRBV30	NA	TRBJ1-2	TGTGCCCTACTCACAGGGACCTATGGCTACACCTTC	CALLTGTYGYTF
NA	TRBV7-8	NA	TRBJ2-2	TGTGCCAGCAGCCCGATGTTTACTGGGGAGCTGTTTTTT	CASSPMFTGELFF
NA	TRBV25-1	TRBD1	TRBJ1-3	TGTGCCAGCAGTTCCGACAGGGGTCGAGGAAACACCATATATTTT	CASSSDRGRGNTIYF
NA	TRBV25-1	NA	TRBJ1-2	TGTGCCAGCAACACAGGGATCTATGGCTACACCTTC	CASNTGIYGYTF
NA	TRBV6-1	NA	TRBJ2-3	TGTGCCTCCAGCGGAGGTCCTTTCACAGATACGCAGTATTTT	CASSGGPFTDTQYF
NA	TRBV29-1	NA	TRBJ2-1	TGCAGCGTTGATCAGGGGATAGAATACAATGAGCAGTTCTTC	CSVDQGIEYNEQFF
few	TRBV15	NA	TRBJ2-1	TGTGCCACCAGCAGAGATCGAGGCAATGAGCAGTTCTTC	CATSRDRGNEQFF
NA	TRBV7-8	NA	TRBJ1-4	TGTGCCAGCAGTTTAAACTCCGAAAAACTGTTTTTT	CASSLNSEKLFF
NA	TRBV2	NA	TRBJ1-4	TGTGCCAGCAGTGGGGACATTGGAAGAGAAAAACTGTTTTTT	CASSGDIGREKLFF
once	TRBV15	NA	TRBJ2-5	TGTGCCACCAGCAGAATTAGTGAAGTCATTCAAGAGACCCAGTACTTC	CATSRISEVIQETQYF
NA	TRBV4-1	TRBD2	TRBJ2-1	TGCGCCAGCAGCCAAGACGGGGCGGGAGGCCCCTACAATGAGCAGTTCTTC	CASSQDGAGGPYNEQFF
NA	TRBV9	NA	TRBJ1-1	TGTGCCAGCAGCGCACAGGGTTACACTGAAGCTTTCTTT	CASSAQGYTEAFF